The rows below give T cell receptor beta chains drawn from one sample of a study of cytomegalovirus exposure and HLA in healthy donors. Generated by immunoSEQ multiplex PCR, the TCRdb table keeps only in-frame clones and is missing some. The table lists 190,000 or so clones, under 85% of them singletons, with over 1.5% in the top ten. The sequenced material came from PBMCs. These receptor sequences come from a man over 45 in good health and CMV-seronegative. Both conserved end residues are part of each CDR3. Fields, in order: V gene, CDR3 length, D gene, J gene, clone size, CDR3 protein, CDR3 DNA. A D gene is named only where the DNA matches it firmly. Where a row states a size, it is once, few, many or the class of an expanded clone; other rows omit it.

TRBV5-1	16	TRBD2	TRBJ2-3	NA	CASSRRTSGEGDTQYF	TGCGCCAGCAGCCGGAGGACTAGCGGGGAGGGAGATACGCAGTATTTT
TRBV5-1	16	TRBD1	TRBJ2-5	NA	CASPRPYRGFRETQYF	TGCGCCAGCCCCAGGCCCTACAGGGGTTTCAGGGAGACCCAGTACTTC
TRBV7-2	16	TRBD1	TRBJ2-2	once	CASSLVSGGGTGELFF	TGTGCCAGCAGCTTAGTTTCAGGGGGCGGCACCGGGGAGCTGTTTTTT
TRBV29-1	12	TRBD1	TRBJ1-2	NA	CSVEGRGYGYTF	TGCAGCGTTGAGGGCAGGGGGTATGGCTACACCTTC
TRBV5-5	16	NA	TRBJ2-7	NA	CASSLNFLPTPREQYF	TGTGCCAGCAGCTTGAACTTTCTGCCTACCCCGCGCGAGCAGTACTTC
TRBV30	13	TRBD1	TRBJ2-1	NA	CAWSGTGRDEQFF	TGTGCCTGGAGTGGGACAGGGCGTGATGAGCAGTTCTTC
TRBV4-1	15	NA	TRBJ2-5	NA	CASSQVRDYQETQYF	TGCGCCAGCAGCCAAGTCCGGGACTACCAAGAGACCCAGTACTTC
TRBV19	14	NA	TRBJ1-6	NA	CASSYSGFDSPLHF	TGTGCCAGTTCTTACAGCGGCTTCGATTCACCCCTCCACTTT
TRBV7-2	13	NA	TRBJ2-5	NA	CASSLSDQETQYF	TGTGCCAGCAGCTTATCTGACCAAGAGACCCAGTACTTC
TRBV6-5	16	TRBD1	TRBJ1-4	NA	CASSYFWTGRHEKLFF	TGTGCCAGCAGTTACTTCTGGACAGGGAGACATGAAAAACTGTTTTTT
TRBV6-1	15	NA	TRBJ1-2	NA	CASSEFPRQSTGYTF	TGTGCCAGCAGTGAATTCCCGAGACAGTCAACTGGCTACACCTTC
TRBV28	15	TRBD1	TRBJ1-5	NA	CASRGIRDSYQPQHF	TGTGCCAGCAGGGGTATCCGGGACAGCTATCAGCCCCAGCATTTT
TRBV28	16	TRBD2	TRBJ2-7	NA	CASSSPAGGGRDEQYF	TGTGCCAGCAGTTCCCCCGCGGGGGGGGGTCGGGACGAGCAGTACTTC
TRBV28	13	TRBD1	TRBJ1-5	NA	CASKQGARQPQHF	TGTGCCAGTAAACAGGGGGCGAGGCAGCCCCAGCATTTT
TRBV15	16	NA	TRBJ2-2	NA	CATSPRKGMGTGELFF	TGTGCCACCAGCCCCCGTAAGGGGATGGGCACCGGGGAGCTGTTTTTT
TRBV30	13	NA	TRBJ2-7	few	CASTTGMTLEQYF	TGTGCCTCTACTACGGGGATGACCCTCGAGCAGTACTTC
TRBV7-2	16	TRBD2	TRBJ2-7	NA	CASCPPLVTSGYEQYF	TGTGCCAGCTGCCCCCCCTTGGTTACTAGCGGCTACGAGCAGTACTTC
TRBV4-1	15	NA	TRBJ1-1	NA	CASSQVSRLNTEAFF	TGCGCCAGCAGCCAAGTTTCGCGGCTGAACACTGAAGCTTTCTTT
TRBV5-8	14	TRBD1	TRBJ2-7	few	CASSSQGQDWEQYF	TGTGCCAGCAGCTCACAGGGGCAGGACTGGGAGCAGTACTTC
TRBV5-6	13	TRBD1	TRBJ2-1	NA	CASSLEDREMQFF	TGTGCCAGCAGCTTGGAAGACAGGGAGATGCAGTTCTTC
TRBV25-1	15	NA	TRBJ2-4	NA	CAMGGAGEAKNIQYF	TGTGCCATGGGGGGAGCAGGAGAAGCCAAAAACATTCAGTACTTC
TRBV6-5	15	NA	TRBJ1-5	NA	CASSYSVTGNQPQHF	TGTGCCAGCAGTTACTCGGTCACAGGTAATCAGCCCCAGCATTTT
TRBV9	13	TRBD2	TRBJ2-1	NA	CASSAPAGDEQFF	TGTGCCAGCAGCGCCCCCGCGGGGGATGAGCAGTTCTTC
TRBV27	16	TRBD2	TRBJ2-3	NA	CASSTRLAGGTDTQYF	TGTGCCAGCAGTACCCGACTAGCGGGGGGTACAGATACGCAGTATTTT
TRBV10-3	14	NA	TRBJ2-7	NA	CAISESRYSYEQYF	TGTGCCATCAGTGAGTCGAGGTATTCCTACGAGCAGTACTTC
TRBV4-1	16	TRBD2	TRBJ2-2	NA	CASSPLRERGRGELFF	TGCGCCAGCAGCCCGCTCCGGGAGCGGGGGAGGGGGGAGCTGTTTTTT
TRBV7-2	17	TRBD1	TRBJ2-7	NA	CASSLRDSSLGNYEQYF	TGTGCCAGCAGCCTACGGGACAGCAGCTTGGGAAACTACGAGCAGTACTTC
TRBV7-7	15	TRBD1	TRBJ2-5	NA	CASSLSQGVAETQYF	TGTGCTAGCAGCTTATCACAGGGGGTCGCAGAGACCCAGTACTTC
TRBV6-1	16	TRBD2	TRBJ2-3	NA	CASSELAGGNTDTQYF	TGTGCCAGCAGTGAGTTAGCGGGAGGAAACACAGATACGCAGTATTTT
TRBV2	17	TRBD2	TRBJ2-7	NA	CAGTPGLASPISYEQYF	TGTGCCGGAACTCCGGGACTAGCATCACCGATCTCCTACGAGCAGTACTTC